A single sample is the source of the 30 T cell receptor beta chains below, sequenced in a study of early T cells in non-severe SARS-CoV-2 infection. Via MiXCR, TCRdb re-called the 5' RACE reads, giving one row per CDR3 protein. Here the sample spans about 130,000 distinct CDR3 sequences, 14% to 15% being singletons. Sequencing input: whole blood. These receptors were obtained from an adult who was a healthcare worker with PCR-confirmed SARS-CoV-2 infection or an uninfected control (not recorded which).

This clonotype was found once. This sequence joins TRBV29-1 and TRBJ1-2; TRBD1 might be the D (6 bases). The CDR3 runs to 12 residues. Trimming left V 0 bases short and J 5 bases short, with 7 bases between. Per the germline V gene, CDR1 is SQVTM and CDR2 is ANQGSEA. The CDR3 nucleotides read TGCAGCGTTGAAGACACAGGGTATGGCTACACCTTC. This translates into CSVEDTGYGYTF.

This clonotype was detected a few times. V gene TRBV18 combines with J gene TRBJ1-1; D is uncertain. The V gene lost 3 bases and the J gene lost 3 bases, with 8 bases spanning the gap. The germline CDR1 and CDR2 sequences are KGHSH and LQKENI. This CDR3 region has 13 residues. The CDR3 DNA reads as TGTGCCAGCTCACCGGCGTTCGACACTGAAGCTTTCTTT. Encoded protein: CASSPAFDTEAFF.

This clonotype was counted between two and nine times. V and J are TRBV3-1 and TRBJ2-5, with TRBD2 identical over 10 bases. The V gene end was trimmed by 3 bases and the J gene end by 4 bases; junction bases not matched to a gene: 2. Looked up from germline, CDR1 is LGHDT and CDR2 is YNNKEL (reference sequence). This CDR3 is 14 amino acids long. The CDR3 region is CASSHTSGAETQYF. The CDR3 DNA reads as TGTGCCAGCAGCCACACTAGCGGGGCAGAGACCCAGTACTTC.

This clonotype was detected a few times. The V gene is TRBV5-1, the J gene TRBJ1-2, with 9 bases fitting TRBD1. From germline, CDR1 is SGHRS and CDR2 YFSETQ. The CDR3 is 15 amino acids. V shed 2 bases, J shed 7 bases, and the junction held 9 bases outside the gene matches. Here the CDR3 reads CASSFTGGVMVGYTF. CDR3 nucleotide sequence: TGCGCCAGCAGCTTCACAGGGGGCGTAATGGTTGGCTACACCTTC.

This clonotype was detected only a few times. The chain uses TRBV9 and TRBJ2-5; 8 bases line up with TRBD2. Unmatched junction bases numbered 7, after V lost 4 bases and J lost 5 bases. CDR1 and CDR2 (germline): SGDLS, YYNGEE. The CDR3 has 14 amino acids. The CDR3 is CASSSSGREETQYF. As DNA, the CDR3 is TGTGCCAGCAGCTCTAGCGGGCGGGAGGAGACCCAGTACTTC. Drawing the rest from reference TRBV9 and TRBJ2-5, the complete variable domain is DSGVTQTPKHLITATGQRVTLRCSPRSGDLSVYWYQQSLDQGLQFLIQYYNGEERAKGNILERFSAQQFPDLHSELNLSSLELGDSALYFCASSSSGREETQYFGPGTRLLVL.

The sample holds many counts of this clonotype. The chain employs TRBV7-9 and TRBJ2-6; D not certain. This CDR3 contains 15 residues. Trimming took off 4 bases at V and 0 bases at J, with 7 bases between the two ends. Germline loops: CDR1 SEHNR, CDR2 FQNEAQ (reference sequence). CDR3 nucleotide sequence: TGTGCCAGCAGCTCGGGTCACTCTGGGGCCAACGTCCTGACTTTC. This encodes CASSSGHSGANVLTF.

This clonotype came up many times. The chain has TRBV7-9 and TRBJ2-5, with 7 bases aligning to TRBD2. This CDR3 is built from 16 residues. With V trimmed by 3 bases and J by 0 bases, 7 bases remained unmatched. Germline CDR1 is SEHNR and CDR2 is FQNEAQ (reference sequence). The CDR3 loop reads CASSFGLAVYQETQYF. Written as DNA, the CDR3 is TGTGCCAGCAGCTTCGGGCTAGCGGTGTACCAAGAGACCCAGTACTTC.

The rearrangement joins TRBV6-1 to TRBJ2-5, with TRBD2 matching 10 bases. This CDR3 has 14 residues. CDR1 and CDR2 (germline): MNHNS, SASEGT. The ends lost 6 bases at V and 5 bases at J; junction bases unmatched: 6. CDR3 DNA sequence: TGTGCCAGCAGCAGTAGCGGGGGGTTGGAGACCCAGTACTTC. Translated: CASSSSGGLETQYF.

This clonotype was counted only a few times. V and J are TRBV29-1 and TRBJ2-1; possible D gene TRBD1, 5 bases. V was cut by 5 bases and J by 7 bases, with 15 bases left in between. The CDR3 sequence is 13 residues long. CDR1 and CDR2 from the germline V gene are SQVTM and ANQGSEA. The CDR3 protein is CSVWVRTPNEQFF. The CDR3 DNA follows: TGCAGCGTTTGGGTTAGGACACCTAATGAGCAGTTCTTC.

At least ten counts were recorded for this clonotype. The chain uses TRBV7-9 and TRBJ2-7, with 9 bases lining up with TRBD1. Germline assignment: CDR1 SEHNR and CDR2 FQNEAQ (reference sequence). The V gene end was trimmed by 4 bases and the J gene end by 3 bases; junction bases not matched to a gene: 4. This CDR3 is built from 14 residues. CDR3 loop: CASSSGQGYYEQYF. In DNA form, the CDR3 reads TGTGCCAGCAGCTCCGGACAGGGGTACTACGAGCAGTACTTC.

This clonotype was seen a few times. The chain couples TRBV15 to TRBJ2-2; D remains unclear. This CDR3 is built from 14 residues. V lost 2 bases, J lost 2 bases, and 6 bases lay in between. The germline V gene encodes CDR1 LNHNV and CDR2 YYDKDF (reference sequence). The CDR3 DNA follows: TGTGCCACCAGCAGACTAGTAAACACCGGGGAGCTGTTTTTT. Translating gives CATSRLVNTGELFF. The full variable domain, in which reference TRBV15 and TRBJ2-2 provide the parts outside the CDR3, is DAMVIQNPRYQVTQFGKPVTLSCSQTLNHNVMYWYQQKSSQAPKLLFHYYDKDFNNEADTPDNFQSRRPNTSFCFLDIRSPGLGDTAMYLCATSRLVNTGELFFGEGSRLTVL.

This clonotype was seen a few times. This chain joins TRBV7-6 and TRBJ2-5; 8 nucleotides match TRBD1. The trim removed 5 bases at V and 1 base at J, leaving 9 bases unmatched. From germline, CDR1 is SGHVS and CDR2 FNYEAQ. CDR3 size: 16 residues. The CDR3 spells CASSPRQGRSQETQYF. The CDR3 nucleotides read TGTGCCAGCAGCCCCCGACAGGGGCGCAGCCAAGAGACCCAGTACTTC.

This clonotype showed up just a few times. The chain joins TRBV7-9 to TRBJ2-7, with 8 bases matching TRBD1. This CDR3 spans 13 amino acids. CDR1 is SEHNR, CDR2 FQNEAQ, per germline (reference sequence). The V segment lost 4 bases and the J segment 4 bases; nucleotides outside the gene matches: 3. The CDR3 protein is CASSSYRGYEQYF. CDR3 DNA: TGTGCCAGCAGCTCATACAGGGGGTACGAGCAGTACTTC.

The chain employs TRBV30 and TRBJ1-1; the D is unclear. Germline-derived CDR1 and CDR2 are GTSNPN and SVGIG (reference sequence). V was cut by 1 base and J by 6 bases, with 12 bases left in between. This CDR3 has 13 amino acids. The CDR3 protein is CAWSATYHAEAFF. The CDR3 nucleotides read TGTGCCTGGAGTGCAACATACCACGCTGAAGCTTTCTTT.

This clonotype was found many times. This rearrangement joins TRBV20-1 to TRBJ1-3, with D possibly being TRBD1 (6 bases). The CDR3 contains 14 residues. The V end lost 6 bases, the J end lost 4 bases, and 16 bases lay between the germline ends. Germline V gives CDR1 DFQATT, CDR2 SNEGSKA (reference sequence). The CDR3 here is CSAHRVEQGNTIYF. CDR3 DNA: TGCAGTGCCCACAGGGTCGAACAAGGAAACACCATATATTTT.

The V call is TRBV7-9, the J call TRBJ2-6; D remains unclear. Trimming shortened V by 3 bases and J by 0 bases, and 6 bases separated the two germline ends. The CDR3 covers 15 residues. Germline assignment: CDR1 SEHNR and CDR2 FQNEAQ (reference sequence). The CDR3 here is CASSFLTSGANVLTF. As DNA, the CDR3 is TGTGCCAGCAGCTTCCTAACCTCTGGGGCCAACGTCCTGACTTTC.

V is TRBV4-1 and J is TRBJ2-3; D remains unclear. The CDR3 is 14 residues long. Germline CDR1 is MGHRA and CDR2 is YSYEKL. V was cut by 3 bases and J by 0 bases, with 7 bases left in between. The CDR3 bases are TGCGCCAGCAGCCAGGGGTCTAGCACAGATACGCAGTATTTT. It yields the protein CASSQGSSTDTQYF.

This clonotype was found many times. The rearrangement links TRBV2 to TRBJ2-5; D is unclear. V shed 8 bases and J shed 3 bases, with 4 bases lying between them. CDR3 length equals 10 residues. Germline CDR1 and CDR2: SNHLY and FYNNEI. The CDR3 sequence: CASGKETQYF. The DNA for the CDR3 is TGTGCCAGCGGAAAAGAGACCCAGTACTTC.

The V gene is TRBV5-1, the J gene TRBJ1-1; a possible D gene is TRBD1 (5 bases). This CDR3 has 15 amino acids. CDR1 is SGHRS, CDR2 YFSETQ, per germline. The germline V and J ends were trimmed by 2 bases and 5 bases, with 16 bases remaining between them. CDR3 nucleotide sequence: TGCGCCAGCAGCTTACTTCAGGGCCGGGGGACTGAAGCTTTCTTT. Translation gives CASSLLQGRGTEAFF.

This clonotype was seen only a few times. This chain joins TRBV7-9 and TRBJ1-6, with 7 bases aligning to TRBD1. Germline lookup yields CDR1 SEHNR and CDR2 FQNEAQ (reference sequence). This CDR3 contains 14 residues. Unmatched junction bases numbered 11, after V lost 10 bases and J lost 8 bases. CDR3 in amino acids: CATPDRQEDSPLHF. The CDR3 bases are TGTGCCACCCCGGACAGGCAGGAAGATTCACCCCTCCACTTT. The full variable domain, with the rest looked up from reference TRBV7-9 and TRBJ1-6, is DTGVSQNPRHKITKRGQNVTFRCDPISEHNRLYWYRQTLGQGPEFLTYFQNEAQLEKSRLLSDRFSAERPKGSFSTLEIQRTEQGDSAMYLCATPDRQEDSPLHFGNGTRLTVT.

The chain recombines TRBV12-3 or TRBV12-4 with TRBJ2-5; D call uncertain. V was cut by 2 bases and J by 8 bases, with 15 bases left in between. The CDR3 consists of 14 residues. The CDR3 DNA sequence: TGTGCCAGCAGTTTACCCCCAGAGAAGAGAACCCAGTACTTC. Residues: CASSLPPEKRTQYF.

V usage is TRBV14 and J usage is TRBJ1-1; D gene ambiguous. In germline, CDR1 is SGHDN, CDR2 FVKESK. Trimming shortened V by 4 bases and J by 6 bases, and 15 bases separated the two germline ends. The CDR3 has 14 amino acids. Written as DNA, the CDR3 is TGTGCCAGCAGCCCCGGACGTCTAGGCGCTGAAGCTTTCTTT. This codes for CASSPGRLGAEAFF.

The chain joins TRBV25-1 to TRBJ2-7, with TRBD2 identical over 7 bases. The CDR3 is 14 residues long. CDR1 is MGHDK, CDR2 SYGVNS, per germline. V lost 2 bases and J lost 5; bases outside the gene matches: 6. CDR3 sequence reads: CASSEPGGINEQYF. DNA of the CDR3: TGTGCCAGCAGTGAACCGGGGGGTATCAACGAGCAGTACTTC.

The V and J genes are TRBV6-1 and TRBJ2-7, with D perhaps TRBD1 or TRBD2 (5 bases each). Germline V gene lookup returns CDR1 MNHNS and CDR2 SASEGT. Deletions cut 7 bases from V and 5 bases from J, with 18 bases between. This CDR3 spans 14 amino acids. The CDR3 coding sequence is TGTGCCAGCATAGTCGGGGCAGGCTGGGACGAGCAGTACTTC. Amino acid sequence: CASIVGAGWDEQYF.

The rearrangement joins TRBV10-3 to TRBJ2-5; no reliable D call. There are 9 residues in the CDR3. Germline-derived CDR1 and CDR2 are ENHRY and SYGVKD. V lost 10 bases and J lost 5, with 5 bases in between. For the CDR3, the DNA is TGTGCCACTAGTGAGACCCAGTACTTC. Amino acids: CATSETQYF.

Here the CDR3 reads CAWSGDRTDTQYF. In nucleotides, the CDR3 is TGTGCCTGGAGTGGGGACCGCACAGATACGCAGTATTTT. The rearrangement links TRBV30 to TRBJ2-3; TRBD1 or TRBD2 may be the D gene (5 bases each). V shed 1 base and J shed 1 base, with 6 bases lying between them. This CDR3 region has 13 residues. Looked up from germline, CDR1 is GTSNPN and CDR2 is SVGIG (reference sequence).

This clonotype came up many times. CDR3 sequence: CANLNRPDSNTEAFF. In nucleotides, the CDR3 is TGTGCCAATCTGAATCGCCCCGACAGCAACACTGAAGCTTTCTTT. This chain joins TRBV6-4 and TRBJ1-1, with D maybe TRBD1 (5 bases). The germline CDR1 and CDR2 sequences are MRHNA and SNTAGT. The length of the CDR3 is 15 residues. Trimming shortened V by 10 bases and J by 2 bases, and 20 bases separated the two germline ends.

J is TRBJ2-7 and V is TRBV5-4; 7 bases are a match to TRBD2. The germline V gene has CDR1 SGHNT and CDR2 YYREEE (reference sequence). V lost 5 bases and J lost 6; bases outside the gene matches: 5. This CDR3 is 12 amino acids long. The CDR3 is CASSEGGFEQYF. The CDR3 region has the DNA TGTGCCAGCAGTGAGGGAGGGTTCGAGCAGTACTTC.

This clonotype was seen ten or more times. The chain links TRBV3-1 to TRBJ1-5; TRBD1 might be the D (5 bases). Germline lookup yields CDR1 LGHDT and CDR2 YNNKEL (reference sequence). The CDR3 loop spans 14 amino acids. V gave up 4 bases and J gave up 5 bases, with 12 bases separating them. The CDR3 DNA reads TGTGCCAGCAGCCCTAAAGGGGTGCATCAGCCCCAGCATTTT. Its protein is CASSPKGVHQPQHF.

The V and J genes are TRBV9 and TRBJ2-1, with D possibly called TRBD1 or TRBD2 (5 bases each). This CDR3 is built from 15 residues. The V and J ends lost 0 bases and 7 bases respectively, with 14 bases between them. Looked up from germline, CDR1 is SGDLS and CDR2 is YYNGEE. For the CDR3, the DNA is TGTGCCAGCAGCGTAGCCCCACAAGAGGGGAATGAGCAGTTCTTC. Protein sequence: CASSVAPQEGNEQFF.